These 3 T cell receptor beta chains were all obtained from the same sample, sequenced in a study of CD8+ T cells in alopecia areata. The authors extracted RNA and reverse transcribed it into cDNA as the sequencing template. Repertoires were generated with immunoSEQ multiplex PCR, while TCRdb's copy carries only in-frame clones and drops some. The repertoire shows 290,000 or so clones, none seen only once; the top ten take 1.2%. Using CD4, CD8alpha, NKG2D, NKG2ACE and other markers, pooled cutaneous lymph node cells were sorted. Sequencing was done on a sample of CD4+ T cells sorted from a lymph node. These receptors came from a C3H/HeJ mouse with alopecia areata. Strain MHC haplotype: H2-k.

As regards this clone: Genes and germline come from the mouse. With the read ending 4 residues before the CDR3 end, the germline J gene is used to fill in that end. The chain uses TRBV13-3 and TRBJ2-3; TRBD1 matches at 8 bases. This CDR3 has 13 amino acids. Per germline, CDR1 NNHDY and CDR2 SYVADS. Germline trimming cut 5 bases from V and 3 bases from J; bases unmatched to any gene: 2. The sequenced part of the CDR3 DNA is TGTGCCAGCAGGGACAGGGTGGCAGAA. Translation gives CASRDRVAE. The full CDR3 reads CASRDRVAETLYF.

About this clone itself: Gene names denote mouse genes. The read gets to within 4 residues of the CDR3 end, and the germline J gene fills in the rest. The chain carries TRBV1 and TRBJ2-1; 10 bases are shared with TRBD2. Germline loops: CDR1 NSQYPW, CDR2 LRSPGD (reference sequence). CDR3 length: 15 amino acids. V dropped 5 bases and J dropped 3; count of bases not matched to a gene: 4. This CDR3 reads CTCSSTGGPYAEQFF. Incomplete CDR3 DNA: TGCACCTGCAGTTCGACTGGGGGGCCCTATGCT. The full variable domain, its missing parts supplied by reference TRBV1 and TRBJ2-1, is VTLLEQNPRWRLVPRGQAVNLRCILKNSQYPWMSWYQQDLQKQLQWLFTLRSPGDKEVKSLPGADYLATRVTDTELRLQVANMSQGRTLYCTCSSTGGPYAEQFFGPGTRLTVL.

There are a few counts of this clone. Gene names denote mouse genes. The read ends 4 residues early relative to the CDR3; the germline J gene fills the gap. Distinct nucleotide sequences in the sample also encode this CDR3. The J gene is TRBJ1-2, the V gene TRBV13-2; maybe TRBD1 (5 bases). The V end lost 0 bases, the J end lost 0 bases, and 9 bases lay between the germline ends. The CDR3 has 15 residues. Germline-derived CDR1 and CDR2 are NNHNN and SYGAGS (reference sequence). CDR3 DNA, as far as it was read: TGTGCCAGCGGTGATGCAGGGAATGCAAACTCC. This sequence encodes CASGDAGNANS. Given in full, the CDR3 is CASGDAGNANSDYTF.